This T cell receptor beta chain was recorded in a study of long-term antiretroviral therapy in people with HIV (dated by TCRdb to 2021 to 2024). About the study as a whole: Collection of the earliest samples took place about a decade ahead of the 2015 WHO recommendation for immediate ART, at a time when ART was typically delayed until CD4 counts fell. Whether ART initiation and durable HIV suppression were associated with changes in peripheral blood TRB repertoire composition and diversity was tested in a retrospective serial study. A total of roughly 200 cryopreserved PBMC samples came from 25 to 35 adults with confirmed HIV infection and were collected serially over a mean of roughly six years (range 1-12). Among the approximately 30 participants with HIV, about 11 were female. No cross-contamination during QIAcube processing was shown when test extractions of a monoclonal T-cell line were performed alongside around 30 polyclonal samples. Overall study results and their limits: Because cell numbers in pre-ART samples were limited, unsorted PBMC were profiled instead of sorted CD4+ and CD8+ T cells. Limited PBMC availability meant only the TCR beta chain was sequenced, without alpha chain pairing. The samples were dated from about 2004 to 2017, and the ART regimens that were used may be less effective than current ART regimens. Compared with controls, HIV repertoires had narrower CDR3 length ranges, and the network structure pointed to an antigen-experienced repertoire that shifted only slightly toward naive after ART. Inferences about post-ART repertoire changes are limited because no data were available on ART adherence, viral resistance or therapy changes. Starting ART was linked to a significant rise in TRB diversity, yet even after long-term ART the diversity remained significantly lower than in transplant donor controls. Expanded TRB clones identified before ART initiation dominated the repertoire across all time points, though the dominance fluctuated and decreased in many PLHIV after ART.

Concerning this clone itself: Its binding antigen is unknown. Base qualities are missing; no much larger clone stands one base away.

V ends up 1 base short and J 10 bases short, with an unmatched junction base count of 4. The CDR1 and CDR2 encoded by the germline V gene (reference sequence) are SGHKS and YYEKEE. From cysteine to phenylalanine, the CDR3 is 13 amino acids long. The only DNA kept is the CDR3, 39 bases in frame from the first base. Sequencing of the TRB variable region was done with the immunoSEQ hsTCRB v3.0 assay at survey level resolution. A depth of roughly 35,000-50,000 T-cell genomes per sample was targeted for TRB sequencing. An Illumina MiSeq with a v3 150-cycle kit was used to sequence the pooled TRB libraries. Processing in the source paper ran as follows. Repertoire analysis was run in R within a reproducible Nextflow workflow that covered QC, data transformation and analysis. Custom analyses were implemented in LymphoSeq2, an R package for AIRR-Seq data exploration. After excluding a handful of samples that yielded fewer than 5000 total TRB sequences, roughly 190 HIV repertoires remained for analysis. Of the 188 retained HIV repertoires, under 65 were collected before and roughly 130 after ART initiation. Each repertoire was downsampled to 5000 TRB nucleotide sequences, and summary statistics were averaged across 100 downsampling iterations. TRB sequences were retained for analysis only if CDR3 regions of at least seven amino acids were present. Diversity was assessed using a clonality score derived from Shannon entropy and using the Gini coefficient. In the repertoire networks, any two of the top 5000 CDR3 amino acid sequences were linked whenever the two sequences differed by an edit distance of one. For TRB CDR3 amino acid sequences, antigen specificity groups and MHC restriction were predicted with GLIPH2. CDR3 amino acid sequences were matched against VDJdb and McPAS-TCR to flag known CMV, EBV, HIV or tissue antigen associations. Pre-ART, post-ART and control groups were compared with Wilcoxon signed-rank tests and Holm-Bonferroni correction. As stored in TCRdb, this immuneACCESS dataset retains in-frame rearrangements with V and J assigned. A fraction of the clones does not appear; measured against another copy, unresolved V genes explain less than half of the discrepancy, and the remainder lacks a known reason. V and J calls and clone size come straight from that table; D and trimming were deduced from the DNA. Across this sample there are roughly 20,000 clones, with approximately 90% seen only once. The top ten clonotypes cover roughly 7% of the sample.

Inclusion was restricted to participants for whom at least one PBMC sample before ART initiation and at least two post-ART samples were available. Treatment was received in the United States of America by all participants with HIV. Before DNA extraction, cryopreserved samples of roughly 0.9-11 million PBMC were thawed and then washed. At the time of the earliest PBMC sample for each participant with HIV, ages ranged from about 23 to 60 years. Each participant contributed PBMC samples from 1-4 timepoints before ART initiation and 2-8 timepoints after ART initiation, with a median of 7 samples. For every participant, serial HIV viral load, CD4+ T-cell count, ART history and demographic data were obtained. Genomic DNA was extracted from unsorted PBMC with a Qiagen kit on a QIAcube, with processing performed in batches of 12 samples.

This TCR was recovered from a woman aged 30 to 39 with HIV. The sample in question was unsorted PBMCs, obtained 1.8 years before starting antiretroviral therapy. The chain employs TRBV5-5 and TRBJ1-5, with 8 junctional bases fitting TRBD1. In nucleotides, the sequence is TGTGCCAGCAGCTTGATGGACAGGGCTCCCCAGCATTTT. Translated, this is CASSLMDRAPQHF.